This is a list of T cell receptor beta chains from one sample in a study of vaccination effects on CD4 cells after COVID-19. The data were produced by immunoSEQ multiplex PCR, yet TCRdb's version contains in-frame clones alone and is incomplete. The sample gives more than 45,000 clones, about 76% of which show up once; about 11% is in the top ten. For these TCRs, the target antigens are not known. Sequences were derived from CD4+ T cells from PBMCs cultured without peptide, sampled before COVID-19 vaccination. These receptors were obtained from a human donor who had a prior SARS-CoV-2 infection. CDR3s include the opening cysteine and the closing phenylalanine or tryptophan. A D gene is named only where the DNA matches it firmly. Not all rows give a size; the values are once, few, many and, for expanded clones, a class.

j_call | clone_size | d_call | v_call | cdr3_aa | cdr3_nt
TRBJ1-2 | few | TRBD1 | TRBV5-1 | CASNLGDRGDYGYTF | TGCGCCAGCAACCTAGGGGACAGGGGGGACTATGGCTACACCTTC
TRBJ2-7 | NA | NA | TRBV9 | CASSVTGTSSYEQYF | TGTGCCAGCAGCGTCACCGGGACCTCTAGCTACGAGCAGTACTTC
TRBJ1-1 | NA | NA | TRBV3-1/TRBV3-2 | CASSQAGNGAEAFF | TGTGCCAGCAGCCAAGCCGGGAATGGCGCTGAAGCTTTCTTT
TRBJ2-1 | NA | NA | TRBV19 | CASSGMEALYNEQFF | TGTGCCAGTAGTGGGATGGAGGCCCTATACAATGAGCAGTTCTTC
TRBJ1-4 | NA | TRBD1 | TRBV5-4 | CASSPGGTVNEKLFF | TGTGCCAGCAGCCCGGGAGGGACAGTGAATGAAAAACTGTTTTTT
TRBJ1-1 | NA | NA | TRBV5-4 | CASSLGPGEDTEAFF | TGTGCCAGCAGCTTGGGTCCGGGTGAGGACACTGAAGCTTTCTTT
TRBJ2-5 | medium-sized | NA | TRBV5-1 | CASSLLTGQETQYF | TGCGCCAGCAGCTTACTGACAGGCCAAGAGACCCAGTACTTC
TRBJ1-2 | NA | NA | TRBV4-1 | CASSQDPRQNYGYTF | TGCGCCAGCAGCCAAGATCCGAGACAGAACTATGGCTACACCTTC
TRBJ2-5 | NA | NA | TRBV7-7 | CASTRSGGLGETQYF | TGTGCTAGCACTCGTTCCGGGGGGCTCGGAGAGACCCAGTACTTC
TRBJ2-5 | once | TRBD2 | TRBV7-9 | CASSPSPRGGPWQTQYF | TGTGCCAGCAGCCCGTCACCTCGGGGGGGCCCTTGGCAGACCCAGTACTTC
TRBJ1-6 | NA | TRBD1 | TRBV2 | CASTITGGNSPLHF | TGTGCCAGCACCATAACAGGGGGCAATTCACCCCTCCACTTT
TRBJ2-7 | NA | NA | TRBV5-1 | CASSFGAYEQYF | TGCGCCAGCAGCTTTGGGGCTTACGAGCAGTACTTC
TRBJ2-2 | NA | NA | TRBV3-1/TRBV3-2 | CASSLRDTSNTGELFF | TGTGCCAGCAGCCTCAGGGACACCTCGAACACCGGGGAGCTGTTTTTT
TRBJ2-5 | few | TRBD2 | TRBV5-8 | CASSLGLAGDETQYF | TGTGCCAGCAGCTTGGGACTAGCGGGGGATGAGACCCAGTACTTC
TRBJ1-1 | NA | TRBD1 | TRBV12-3/TRBV12-4 | CASSRTGAAEAFF | TGTGCCAGCAGTCGGACAGGCGCCGCTGAAGCTTTCTTT
TRBJ1-6 | NA | NA | TRBV18 | CASSPLFVTADSPLHF | TGTGCCAGCTCACCCCTTTTTGTCACGGCGGATTCACCCCTCCACTTT
TRBJ2-1 | once | NA | TRBV5-1 | CASSLSGYPDGEQFF | TGCGCCAGCAGCTTGTCGGGTTACCCCGACGGTGAGCAGTTCTTC
TRBJ2-3 | NA | NA | TRBV12-3/TRBV12-4 | CASSFAQRDTQYF | TGTGCCAGCAGTTTCGCCCAGCGAGATACGCAGTATTTT
TRBJ1-1 | NA | NA | TRBV11-2 | CASSLVSTPKRMNTEAFF | TGTGCCAGCAGCTTAGTTTCCACACCGAAGAGGATGAACACTGAAGCTTTCTTT
TRBJ1-5 | few | NA | TRBV15 | CATSHISYQPQHF | TGTGCCACCAGTCACATATCCTATCAGCCCCAGCATTTT
TRBJ1-1 | NA | NA | TRBV2 | CASTPPAGSTEAFF | TGTGCCAGCACCCCACCGGCAGGGAGCACTGAAGCTTTCTTT
TRBJ2-5 | NA | NA | TRBV6-5 | CASSRRSPETQYF | TGTGCCAGCAGCCGGAGGTCACCAGAGACCCAGTACTTC
TRBJ2-7 | once | TRBD1 | TRBV18 | CASSPRTGAQSYEQYF | TGTGCCAGCTCACCACGGACAGGGGCACAATCCTACGAGCAGTACTTC
TRBJ1-4 | few | TRBD1 | TRBV2 | CASIPTGATNEKLFF | TGTGCCAGCATCCCGACAGGGGCAACTAATGAAAAACTGTTTTTT
TRBJ1-2 | NA | TRBD1 | TRBV5-8 | CASSGGDRGTANYGYTF | TGTGCCAGCAGCGGGGGGGACAGGGGAACCGCTAACTATGGCTACACCTTC
TRBJ2-1 | few | NA | TRBV9 | CASSASTPEPVHEQFF | TGTGCCAGCAGCGCCTCCACCCCTGAGCCGGTCCATGAGCAGTTCTTC
TRBJ2-7 | NA | TRBD1 | TRBV5-5 | CASKRTGTHDEQYF | TGTGCCAGCAAACGGACAGGGACGCACGACGAGCAGTACTTC
TRBJ2-7 | once | NA | TRBV5-5 | CASSLQAQGGTPSYEQYF | TGTGCCAGCAGCTTACAGGCCCAGGGGGGGACGCCGTCCTACGAGCAGTACTTC
TRBJ2-1 | NA | NA | TRBV2 | CASSGWLGNEQFF | TGTGCCAGCAGTGGGTGGCTAGGGAATGAGCAGTTCTTC
TRBJ2-1 | NA | TRBD2 | TRBV2 | CASRRRTSGGKNEQFF | TGTGCCAGCAGGAGAAGGACTAGCGGGGGGAAAAATGAGCAGTTCTTC
TRBJ2-3 | NA | NA | TRBV11-3 | CASSPGVYVARSTDTQYF | TGTGCCAGCAGCCCCGGAGTATACGTAGCGAGAAGCACAGATACGCAGTATTTT
TRBJ1-2 | NA | NA | TRBV4-2 | CASSRRHRELYGYTF | TGTGCCAGCAGCCGCCGACACAGGGAACTCTATGGCTACACCTTC
TRBJ2-6 | few | TRBD1 | TRBV18 | CASSPLRTGSGANVLTF | TGTGCCAGCTCACCACTGCGGACAGGGTCGGGGGCCAACGTCCTGACTTTC
TRBJ1-5 | NA | NA | TRBV6-2/TRBV6-3 | CASSESTGSVGNQPQHF | TGTGCCAGCAGCGAGAGTACAGGGAGTGTCGGCAATCAGCCCCAGCATTTT
TRBJ2-5 | NA | TRBD2 | TRBV4-3 | CASSRGLAGGGETQYF | TGCGCCAGCAGCCGGGGACTAGCGGGAGGGGGAGAGACCCAGTACTTC